This T cell receptor beta chain was identified in a study of T cell responses to AZD1222 COVID-19 vaccine. Sequencing used immunoSEQ multiplex PCR; TCRdb keeps in-frame clones, though not all of them. The table includes roughly 130,000 clones, 80% to 90% detected once. V was cut by 1 base and J by 1 base, with 13 bases left in between. Germline-derived CDR1 and CDR2 are MGHRA and YSYEKL. This CDR3 has 16 amino acids. Notes on the study in general: Across the whole spike, CD4 TCRs peaked at regions 160-218 and 743-854. The donor cohort was predominantly white British with a female majority, and clonal diversity may have been underestimated.

A note on this clone: Its antigen is still unknown.

The TCR sequence derives from an adult in good health. V usage is TRBV4-1 and J usage is TRBJ1-1; D perhaps matches TRBD1 (5 bases). Sequenced material: peripheral blood, taken on day 0 of AZD1222 vaccination. The CDR3 nucleotides read TGCGCCAGCAGCCAAGTTGGGGGAAAGGCGAACACTGAAGCTTTCTTT. It specifies CASSQVGGKANTEAFF.